This is a list of T cell receptor beta chains from one sample in a study of shared clonotypes between healthy human individuals. TCRdb keeps only in-frame clones here, not all; method: immunoSEQ multiplex PCR. The sample consists of millions of clones, approximately 94% of them appearing once. Material: naive CD4+ T cells sorted from blood. Receptors were obtained from a young man in good health. CDR3s include the opening cysteine and the closing phenylalanine or tryptophan. Fields, in order: D gene, clone size, J gene, V gene, CDR3 DNA, CDR3 protein. D genes are given only for firm matches. Clone size is given for some rows only: seen once, a few or many times, or a class if the clone is expanded.

d_gene: TRBD2; abundance: NA; j_gene: TRBJ2-1; v_gene: TRBV5-4; CDR3nt: TGTGCCAGCAGCTTGGCGATGACTAGCGGGGGATTCAATGAGCAGTTCTTC; CDR3aa: CASSLAMTSGGFNEQFF
d_gene: NA; abundance: NA; j_gene: TRBJ1-6; v_gene: TRBV7-9; CDR3nt: TGTGCCAGCAGCTTAGGGGCTCTAGGATCACCCCTCCACTTT; CDR3aa: CASSLGALGSPLHF
d_gene: TRBD1; abundance: NA; j_gene: TRBJ2-7; v_gene: TRBV5-1; CDR3nt: TGCGCCAGCAGTGAGACAGGGGGCTTCTCCTACGAGCAGTACTTC; CDR3aa: CASSETGGFSYEQYF
d_gene: TRBD1; abundance: NA; j_gene: TRBJ1-2; v_gene: TRBV27; CDR3nt: TGTGCCAGCAGTTCCAGGACAGGGAGGTATGGCTACACCTTC; CDR3aa: CASSSRTGRYGYTF
d_gene: TRBD1; abundance: NA; j_gene: TRBJ1-2; v_gene: TRBV19; CDR3nt: TGTGCCAGTACCCACCCCGCGGGGACAGGGGGCTTTCGAAATGGCTACACCTTC; CDR3aa: CASTHPAGTGGFRNGYTF
d_gene: TRBD2; abundance: NA; j_gene: TRBJ2-5; v_gene: TRBV11-3; CDR3nt: TGTGCCAGCAGCTTAGCCCGGGACTACAGACAAGAGACCCAGTACTTC; CDR3aa: CASSLARDYRQETQYF
d_gene: NA; abundance: NA; j_gene: TRBJ2-3; v_gene: TRBV5-4; CDR3nt: TGTGCCAGCAGCTTGGCCGGTGAGGATACGCAGTATTTT; CDR3aa: CASSLAGEDTQYF
d_gene: NA; abundance: once; j_gene: TRBJ1-2; v_gene: TRBV15; CDR3nt: TGTGCCACCAGCAGAGATTTACCCCTAATCGGTGGCTACACCTTC; CDR3aa: CATSRDLPLIGGYTF
d_gene: TRBD1; abundance: once; j_gene: TRBJ1-1; v_gene: TRBV30; CDR3nt: TGTGCCTGGAGCGGACAGGGGGCCGAAGCTTTCTTT; CDR3aa: CAWSGQGAEAFF
d_gene: TRBD1; abundance: NA; j_gene: TRBJ2-2; v_gene: TRBV7-2; CDR3nt: TGTGCCAGCAGCTTAGACAGGGGTGGTACCGGGGAGCTGTTTTTT; CDR3aa: CASSLDRGGTGELFF
d_gene: TRBD2; abundance: NA; j_gene: TRBJ2-7; v_gene: TRBV19; CDR3nt: TGTGCCAGTAGAACTAGCGGGACCTACGAGCAGTACTTC; CDR3aa: CASRTSGTYEQYF
d_gene: NA; abundance: NA; j_gene: TRBJ2-7; v_gene: TRBV5-5; CDR3nt: TGTGCCAGCAGCTTGCAGGGAGCCTACGAGCAGTACTTC; CDR3aa: CASSLQGAYEQYF
d_gene: TRBD2; abundance: once; j_gene: TRBJ2-3; v_gene: TRBV5-1; CDR3nt: TGCGCCAGCAGCCAGGGAGCGGGGGCCGGCACAGATACGCAGTATTTT; CDR3aa: CASSQGAGAGTDTQYF
d_gene: NA; abundance: few; j_gene: TRBJ1-1; v_gene: TRBV29-1; CDR3nt: TGCAGCGTTGTGACTTTCGTCACTGAAGCTTTCTTT; CDR3aa: CSVVTFVTEAFF
d_gene: TRBD1; abundance: NA; j_gene: TRBJ2-3; v_gene: TRBV6-5; CDR3nt: TGTGCCAGCAGACCAGGACAGGGGAGCACAGATACGCAGTATTTT; CDR3aa: CASRPGQGSTDTQYF
d_gene: NA; abundance: NA; j_gene: TRBJ2-1; v_gene: TRBV30; CDR3nt: TGTGCCTGGAGTGTAAATTTCAATGAGCAGTTCTTC; CDR3aa: CAWSVNFNEQFF
d_gene: TRBD1; abundance: NA; j_gene: TRBJ1-4; v_gene: TRBV19; CDR3nt: TGTGCCAGTAGTCGCCGGACAGGGGGAGGTGAAAAACTGTTTTTT; CDR3aa: CASSRRTGGGEKLFF
d_gene: TRBD1; abundance: NA; j_gene: TRBJ2-1; v_gene: TRBV19; CDR3nt: TGTGCCAGTAGTATTAGTGCAGGGGGCTCCTACAATGAGCAGTTCTTC; CDR3aa: CASSISAGGSYNEQFF
d_gene: NA; abundance: NA; j_gene: TRBJ1-5; v_gene: TRBV6-6; CDR3nt: TGTGCCAGCAGTTACCATGAGGGTGGAGGGGCCCAGCATTTT; CDR3aa: CASSYHEGGGAQHF
d_gene: NA; abundance: NA; j_gene: TRBJ1-2; v_gene: TRBV6-6; CDR3nt: TGTGCCAGCAGTTATCGTGTGTCACAAGCTAACTATGGCTACACCTTC; CDR3aa: CASSYRVSQANYGYTF
d_gene: TRBD1; abundance: NA; j_gene: TRBJ1-2; v_gene: TRBV29-1; CDR3nt: TGCAGCGTAAGTGGGACAGTCTATGGCTACACCTTC; CDR3aa: CSVSGTVYGYTF
d_gene: NA; abundance: NA; j_gene: TRBJ1-6; v_gene: TRBV6-5; CDR3nt: TGTGCCAGCAGTTACGGGGCGGTAAACTATAATTCACCCCTCCACTTT; CDR3aa: CASSYGAVNYNSPLHF
d_gene: TRBD1; abundance: NA; j_gene: TRBJ1-2; v_gene: TRBV2; CDR3nt: TGTGCCAGCAGTCGGGACAGCGGTGGTGACGGCTACACCTTC; CDR3aa: CASSRDSGGDGYTF
d_gene: NA; abundance: NA; j_gene: TRBJ2-3; v_gene: TRBV20-1; CDR3nt: TGCAGTGCACAGGGCGATACGCAGTATTTT; CDR3aa: CSAQGDTQYF
d_gene: NA; abundance: NA; j_gene: TRBJ1-4; v_gene: TRBV19; CDR3nt: TGTGCCAGTAGAGATAGGCCAGGGGCTAATGAAAAACTGTTTTTT; CDR3aa: CASRDRPGANEKLFF
d_gene: TRBD2; abundance: NA; j_gene: TRBJ2-5; v_gene: TRBV7-2; CDR3nt: TGTGCCAGCAGCCCCAGACTAGCGGGAGTTGACGAGACCCAGTACTTC; CDR3aa: CASSPRLAGVDETQYF
d_gene: TRBD1; abundance: NA; j_gene: TRBJ2-7; v_gene: TRBV5-5; CDR3nt: TGTGCCAGCAGCCCGGACAGGGTGTCCTCCTACGAGCAGTACTTC; CDR3aa: CASSPDRVSSYEQYF
d_gene: NA; abundance: once; j_gene: TRBJ2-3; v_gene: TRBV11-2; CDR3nt: TGTGCCAGCAGCCTTAGCGGAGGGAAGAAAGCCGATACGCAGTATTTT; CDR3aa: CASSLSGGKKADTQYF
d_gene: TRBD1; abundance: NA; j_gene: TRBJ2-7; v_gene: TRBV4-3; CDR3nt: TGCGCCAGCAGCCAAGAGGCCGGGACAGCATCCATCTACGAGCAGTACTTC; CDR3aa: CASSQEAGTASIYEQYF
d_gene: NA; abundance: NA; j_gene: TRBJ2-1; v_gene: TRBV9; CDR3nt: TGTGCCAGCAGCGTGGGAGCGGACGCCTACAATGAGCAGTTCTTC; CDR3aa: CASSVGADAYNEQFF
d_gene: NA; abundance: once; j_gene: TRBJ2-3; v_gene: TRBV7-6; CDR3nt: TGTGCCAGCAGCCCCGGGAGCCGGGGTTTCACAGATACGCAGTATTTT; CDR3aa: CASSPGSRGFTDTQYF
d_gene: TRBD2; abundance: NA; j_gene: TRBJ2-1; v_gene: TRBV18; CDR3nt: TGTGCCAGCTCACCACCGGCGGGAGGGATTAGTGAGCAGTTCTTC; CDR3aa: CASSPPAGGISEQFF
d_gene: NA; abundance: NA; j_gene: TRBJ1-5; v_gene: TRBV19; CDR3nt: TGTGCCGGGGGGATCTTCGGCTATCAGCCCCAGCATTTT; CDR3aa: CAGGIFGYQPQHF
d_gene: NA; abundance: NA; j_gene: TRBJ2-1; v_gene: TRBV4-2; CDR3nt: TGTGCCAGCAGCCAAGAACGGGACTCCTACAATGAGCAGTTCTTC; CDR3aa: CASSQERDSYNEQFF
d_gene: NA; abundance: NA; j_gene: TRBJ2-7; v_gene: TRBV14; CDR3nt: TGTGCCAGCAGCCAAAGGAGGGACAGCCCCTACGAGCAGTACTTC; CDR3aa: CASSQRRDSPYEQYF
d_gene: NA; abundance: NA; j_gene: TRBJ1-2; v_gene: TRBV10-2; CDR3nt: TGCGCCAGCGGCCTAGACAACTATGGCTACACCTTC; CDR3aa: CASGLDNYGYTF
d_gene: TRBD1; abundance: once; j_gene: TRBJ1-5; v_gene: TRBV19; CDR3nt: TGTGCCAGTAGTTACCCGGGACAGGGGTCCAATCAGCCCCAGCATTTT; CDR3aa: CASSYPGQGSNQPQHF
d_gene: NA; abundance: NA; j_gene: TRBJ2-5; v_gene: TRBV7-6; CDR3nt: TGTGCCAGCAGTCCGTGGGAGGTACAAGAGACCCAGTACTTC; CDR3aa: CASSPWEVQETQYF
d_gene: TRBD1; abundance: NA; j_gene: TRBJ2-5; v_gene: TRBV10-3; CDR3nt: TGTGCCATCAGTGGGACCCGGGACAGGGATGAGCAGTACTTC; CDR3aa: CAISGTRDRDEQYF
d_gene: NA; abundance: NA; j_gene: TRBJ2-3; v_gene: TRBV5-1; CDR3nt: TGCGCCAGCAGGGTCGGGCAGTACACAGATACGCAGTATTTT; CDR3aa: CASRVGQYTDTQYF
d_gene: NA; abundance: NA; j_gene: TRBJ2-3; v_gene: TRBV19; CDR3nt: TGTGCCAGTAGTGCAGTGGACTGGGAACCTAGCACAGATACGCAGTATTTT; CDR3aa: CASSAVDWEPSTDTQYF
d_gene: TRBD2; abundance: NA; j_gene: TRBJ2-5; v_gene: TRBV2; CDR3nt: TGTGCCAGCAGTGAAGATGCAGCGGGGGGTACAGAGACCCAGTACTTC; CDR3aa: CASSEDAAGGTETQYF
d_gene: NA; abundance: NA; j_gene: TRBJ2-7; v_gene: TRBV2; CDR3nt: TGTGCCAGCATGGGGGTTACCTACGAGCAGTACTTC; CDR3aa: CASMGVTYEQYF
d_gene: NA; abundance: NA; j_gene: TRBJ1-4; v_gene: TRBV7-2; CDR3nt: TGTGCCAGCAACGAGGGGAGTCCCGAAAAACTGTTTTTT; CDR3aa: CASNEGSPEKLFF
d_gene: NA; abundance: once; j_gene: TRBJ1-1; v_gene: TRBV6-5; CDR3nt: TGTGCCAGCAGCCCGACCCGTGACACTGAAGCTTTCTTT; CDR3aa: CASSPTRDTEAFF
d_gene: NA; abundance: NA; j_gene: TRBJ2-7; v_gene: TRBV6-1; CDR3nt: TGTGCCAGCAGTGTAGACGGAGATCCCTACGAGCAGTACTTC; CDR3aa: CASSVDGDPYEQYF
d_gene: NA; abundance: NA; j_gene: TRBJ2-1; v_gene: TRBV19; CDR3nt: TGTGCCAGTAGCAGATACAATGAGCAGTTCTTC; CDR3aa: CASSRYNEQFF
d_gene: TRBD2; abundance: NA; j_gene: TRBJ2-5; v_gene: TRBV2; CDR3nt: TGTGCCAGCAGACTAGCGGGGGTCGTAGAGACCCAGTACTTC; CDR3aa: CASRLAGVVETQYF
d_gene: NA; abundance: NA; j_gene: TRBJ2-3; v_gene: TRBV2; CDR3nt: TGTGCCAGCAATCGACTAAGCACAGATACGCAGTATTTT; CDR3aa: CASNRLSTDTQYF
d_gene: NA; abundance: NA; j_gene: TRBJ2-7; v_gene: TRBV18; CDR3nt: TGTGCCAGCTCACCACCTGGATGGGGGGAGACCTACGAGCAGTACTTC; CDR3aa: CASSPPGWGETYEQYF
d_gene: TRBD1; abundance: NA; j_gene: TRBJ2-1; v_gene: TRBV5-1; CDR3nt: TGCGCCAGCAGCACAACAGGGGACAATGAGCAGTTCTTC; CDR3aa: CASSTTGDNEQFF
d_gene: NA; abundance: NA; j_gene: TRBJ1-4; v_gene: TRBV4-1; CDR3nt: TGCGCCAGCAGCCAAGAATCGCGGGGAGGGCAAAAACTGTTTTTT; CDR3aa: CASSQESRGGQKLFF
d_gene: NA; abundance: NA; j_gene: TRBJ2-6; v_gene: TRBV5-6; CDR3nt: TGTGCCAGCAGCCCTATCAGGACGACGCAGGGGACCAACGTCCTGACTTTC; CDR3aa: CASSPIRTTQGTNVLTF
d_gene: NA; abundance: NA; j_gene: TRBJ1-4; v_gene: TRBV6-6; CDR3nt: TGTGCCAGCAGTAGCTTTAGGACAGCTCCAAATGAAAAACTGTTTTTT; CDR3aa: CASSSFRTAPNEKLFF
d_gene: TRBD2; abundance: NA; j_gene: TRBJ2-5; v_gene: TRBV5-1; CDR3nt: TGCGCCAGCAGCCTCGGGGGACTAGCGGGAGAAGAGACCCAGTACTTC; CDR3aa: CASSLGGLAGEETQYF